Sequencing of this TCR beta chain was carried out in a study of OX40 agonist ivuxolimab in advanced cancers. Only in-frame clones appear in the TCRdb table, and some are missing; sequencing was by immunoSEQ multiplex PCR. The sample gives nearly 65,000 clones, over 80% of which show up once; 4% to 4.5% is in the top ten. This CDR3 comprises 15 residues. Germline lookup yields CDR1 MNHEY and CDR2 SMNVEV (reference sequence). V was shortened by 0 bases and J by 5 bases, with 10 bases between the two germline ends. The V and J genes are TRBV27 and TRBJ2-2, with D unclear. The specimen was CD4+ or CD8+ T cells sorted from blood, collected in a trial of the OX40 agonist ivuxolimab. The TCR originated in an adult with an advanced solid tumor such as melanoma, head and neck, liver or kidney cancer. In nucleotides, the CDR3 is TGTGCCAGCAGTTTATCGGGCGACGGGACCGGGGAGCTGTTTTTT. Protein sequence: CASSLSGDGTGELFF.